Listed here is a single T cell receptor beta chain. Its antigen is not known. These data originate in a study of cytomegalovirus exposure and HLA in healthy donors. The study, taken as a whole, reports: In a later analysis, TCR beta V- and J-gene trimming showed a link to a missense DCLRE1C variant.

Looked up from germline, CDR1 is SNHLY and CDR2 is FYNNEI. There are 17 residues in the CDR3. After removal of 1 base from V and 5 bases from J, the junction contained 8 bases not matched to a gene. The PCR contained 60 Vbeta and 13 Jbeta primers. Profiling relied on immunoSEQ multiplex PCR, and the TCRdb table lists in-frame clones only, not all of them. The repertoire holds 150,000 to 180,000 clones, with about 80% as singletons. This TCR derives from a man aged 30 to 39 in good health and CMV-seropositive. The sample was PBMCs. The rearrangement uses TRBV2 and TRBJ2-1; TRBD2 matches 10 bases. The CDR3 is CASSEGASGSRHNEQFF. CDR3 nucleotide sequence: TGTGCCAGCAGTGAAGGGGCTAGCGGGAGTAGGCACAATGAGCAGTTCTTC.